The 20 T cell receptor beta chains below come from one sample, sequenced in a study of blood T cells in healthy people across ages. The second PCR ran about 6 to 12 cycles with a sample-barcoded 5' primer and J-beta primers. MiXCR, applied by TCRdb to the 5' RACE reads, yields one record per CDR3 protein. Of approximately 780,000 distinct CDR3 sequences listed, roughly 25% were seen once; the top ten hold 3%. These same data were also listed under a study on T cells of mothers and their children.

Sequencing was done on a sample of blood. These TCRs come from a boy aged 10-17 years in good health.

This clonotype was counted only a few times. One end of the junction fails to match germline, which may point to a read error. CDR3 sequence reads: CAGRDAESTEAFF. CDR3 coding DNA: TGTGCCGGCAGGGACGCAGAGAGCACTGAAGCTTTCTTT. The chain couples TRBV2 to TRBJ1-1, with D possibly matching TRBD1 (5 bases). This CDR3 region has 13 residues. In germline, CDR1 is SNHLY, CDR2 FYNNEI.

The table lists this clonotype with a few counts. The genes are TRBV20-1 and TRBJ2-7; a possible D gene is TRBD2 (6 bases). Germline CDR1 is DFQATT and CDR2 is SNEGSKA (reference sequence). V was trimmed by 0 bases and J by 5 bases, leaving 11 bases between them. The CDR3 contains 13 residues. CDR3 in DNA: TGCAGTGCTAGAGAGGGGGGAAACCACGAGCAGTACTTC. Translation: CSAREGGNHEQYF.

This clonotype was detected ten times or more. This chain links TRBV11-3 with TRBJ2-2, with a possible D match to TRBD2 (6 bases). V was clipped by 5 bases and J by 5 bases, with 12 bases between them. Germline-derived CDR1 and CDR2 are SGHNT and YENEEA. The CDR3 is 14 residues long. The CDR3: CASSPRGKTGELFF. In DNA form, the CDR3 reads TGTGCCAGCAGCCCCCGGGGGAAGACCGGGGAGCTGTTTTTT.

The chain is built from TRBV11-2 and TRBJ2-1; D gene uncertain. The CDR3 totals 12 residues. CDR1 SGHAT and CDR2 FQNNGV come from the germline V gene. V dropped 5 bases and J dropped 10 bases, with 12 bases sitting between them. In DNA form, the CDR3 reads TGTGCCAGCAGCGAAAGGGTGTACGAGCAGTTCTTC. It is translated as CASSERVYEQFF.

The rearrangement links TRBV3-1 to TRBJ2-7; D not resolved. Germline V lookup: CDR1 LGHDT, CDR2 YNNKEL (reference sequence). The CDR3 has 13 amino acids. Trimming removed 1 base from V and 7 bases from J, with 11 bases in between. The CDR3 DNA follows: TGTGCCAGCAGCCAAGCTGGTGGGCGGGAGCAGTACTTC. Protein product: CASSQAGGREQYF.

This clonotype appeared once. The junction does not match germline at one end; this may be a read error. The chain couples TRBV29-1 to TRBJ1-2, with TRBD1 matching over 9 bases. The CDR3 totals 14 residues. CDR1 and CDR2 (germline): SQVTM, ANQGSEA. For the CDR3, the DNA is TGCAGCGTTGAAACGGAGGACAGGGGCTATGACTACACCTTC. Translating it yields CSVETEDRGYDYTF.

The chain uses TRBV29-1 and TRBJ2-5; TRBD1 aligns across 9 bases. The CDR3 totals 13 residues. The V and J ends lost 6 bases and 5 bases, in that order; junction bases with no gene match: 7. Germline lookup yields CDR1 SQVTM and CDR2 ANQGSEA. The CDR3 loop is CSVVGTGRETQYF. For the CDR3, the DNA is TGCAGCGTCGTAGGGACAGGGAGGGAGACCCAGTACTTC.

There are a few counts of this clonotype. CDR3 bases: TGTGCCAGCAGTGAAGTCGAATACGAGCAGTACTTC. Translating it yields CASSEVEYEQYF. The gene calls are TRBV25-1 and TRBJ2-7; no definite D call. Germline loops: CDR1 MGHDK, CDR2 SYGVNS. V dropped 2 bases and J dropped 4 bases, with 6 bases sitting between them. The CDR3 has 12 residues.

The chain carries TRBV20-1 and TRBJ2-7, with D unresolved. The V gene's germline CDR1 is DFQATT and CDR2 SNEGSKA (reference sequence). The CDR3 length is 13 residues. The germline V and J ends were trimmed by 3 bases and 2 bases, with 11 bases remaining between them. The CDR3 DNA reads TGCAGTGCTAGGAAGGACGGACCCTACGAGCAGTACTTC. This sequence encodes CSARKDGPYEQYF.

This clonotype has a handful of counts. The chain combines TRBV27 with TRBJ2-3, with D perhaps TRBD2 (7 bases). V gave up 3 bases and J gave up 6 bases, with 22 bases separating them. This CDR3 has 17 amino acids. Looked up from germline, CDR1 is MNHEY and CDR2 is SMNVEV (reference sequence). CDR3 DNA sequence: TGTGCCAGCAGTTTTTCGGGGAGGGGGGGATCCCCGGATACGCAGTATTTT. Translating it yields CASSFSGRGGSPDTQYF.

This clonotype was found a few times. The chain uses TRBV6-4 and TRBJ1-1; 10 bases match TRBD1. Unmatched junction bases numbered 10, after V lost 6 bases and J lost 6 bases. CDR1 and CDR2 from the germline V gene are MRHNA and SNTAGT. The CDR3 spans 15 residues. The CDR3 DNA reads TGTGCCAGCAGGACGGAAGGACAGGGGGTATCTGAAGCTTTCTTT. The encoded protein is CASRTEGQGVSEAFF.

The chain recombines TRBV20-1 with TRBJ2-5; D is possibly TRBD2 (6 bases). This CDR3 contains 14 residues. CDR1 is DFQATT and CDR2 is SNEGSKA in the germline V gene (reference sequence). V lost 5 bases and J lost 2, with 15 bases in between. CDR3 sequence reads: CSALEPGEQETQYF. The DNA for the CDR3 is TGCAGTGCTCTCGAACCGGGGGAGCAAGAGACCCAGTACTTC.

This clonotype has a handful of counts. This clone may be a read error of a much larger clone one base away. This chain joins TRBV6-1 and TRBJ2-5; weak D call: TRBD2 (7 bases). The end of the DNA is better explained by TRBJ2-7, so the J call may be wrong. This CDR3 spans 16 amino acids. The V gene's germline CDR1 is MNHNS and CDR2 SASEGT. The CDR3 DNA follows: TGTGCCAGCGGACAAAAAGGGGGGGCTCGAGCGGACGAGCAGTACTTC. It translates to CASGQKGGARADEQYF.

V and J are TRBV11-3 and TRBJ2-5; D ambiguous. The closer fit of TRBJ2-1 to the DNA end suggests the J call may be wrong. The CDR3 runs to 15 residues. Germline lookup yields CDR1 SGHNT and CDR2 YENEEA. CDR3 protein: CASSLEWASYNEQFF. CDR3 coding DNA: TGTGCCAGCAGCTTAGAATGGGCCTCCTACAATGAGCAGTTCTTC.

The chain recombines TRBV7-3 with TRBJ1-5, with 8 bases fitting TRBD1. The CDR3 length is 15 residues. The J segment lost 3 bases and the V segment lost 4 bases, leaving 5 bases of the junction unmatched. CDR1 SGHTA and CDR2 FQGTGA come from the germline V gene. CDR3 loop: CASSSGTGYNQPQHF. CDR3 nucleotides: TGTGCCAGCAGCTCTGGGACAGGCTACAATCAGCCCCAGCATTTT.

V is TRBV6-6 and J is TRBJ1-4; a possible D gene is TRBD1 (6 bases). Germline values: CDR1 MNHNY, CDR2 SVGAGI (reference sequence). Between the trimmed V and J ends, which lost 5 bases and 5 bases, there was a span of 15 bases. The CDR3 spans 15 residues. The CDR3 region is CASSTQGIRNEKLFF. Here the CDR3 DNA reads TGTGCCAGCAGTACACAGGGTATCAGGAATGAAAAACTGTTTTTT.

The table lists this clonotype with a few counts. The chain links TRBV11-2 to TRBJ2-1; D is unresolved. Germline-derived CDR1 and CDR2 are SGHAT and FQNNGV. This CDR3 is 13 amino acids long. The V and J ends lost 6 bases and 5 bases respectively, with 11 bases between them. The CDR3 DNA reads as TGTGCCAGCAGACGGGCGGCGGACAATGAGCAGTTCTTC. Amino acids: CASRRAADNEQFF.

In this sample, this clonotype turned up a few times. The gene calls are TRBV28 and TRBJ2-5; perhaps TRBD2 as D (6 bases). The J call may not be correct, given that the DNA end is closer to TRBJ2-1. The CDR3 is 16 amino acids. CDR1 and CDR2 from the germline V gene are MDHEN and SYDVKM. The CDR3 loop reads CASSPWGVQTYNEQFF. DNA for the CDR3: TGTGCCAGCAGTCCGTGGGGGGTCCAAACGTACAATGAGCAGTTCTTC.

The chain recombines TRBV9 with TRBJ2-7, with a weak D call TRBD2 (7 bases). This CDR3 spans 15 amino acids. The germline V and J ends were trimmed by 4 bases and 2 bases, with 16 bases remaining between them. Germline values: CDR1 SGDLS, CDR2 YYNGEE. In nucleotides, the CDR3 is TGTGCCAGCAGCCCTTGGGGGGGCCCGCCCTACGAGCAGTACTTC. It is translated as CASSPWGGPPYEQYF.

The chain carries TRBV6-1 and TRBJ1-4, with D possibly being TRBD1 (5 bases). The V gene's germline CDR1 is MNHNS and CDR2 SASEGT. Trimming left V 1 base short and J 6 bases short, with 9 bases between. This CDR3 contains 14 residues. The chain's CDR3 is CASSEGGFDEKLFF. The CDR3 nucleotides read TGTGCCAGCAGTGAAGGGGGGTTCGATGAAAAACTGTTTTTT.